These 16 T cell receptor beta chains originate from one sample sequenced in a study of Ad26.COV2.S vaccination and SARS-CoV-2 variants. Clones were read by immunoSEQ multiplex PCR, and TCRdb kept only the in-frame ones, dropping some. The sample yields a few hundred thousand clones, approximately 88% seen once. Indicated treatment: 15 to 20 received Ad26.COV2.S at low or high dose, single or two shots; 5 received placebo; per-sample allocation not given. It was on day 63 after the first vaccine or placebo injection that samples were taken. The specimen was peripheral blood, collected in a trial of Ad26.COV2.S vaccine versus placebo. The receptor set was obtained from a person between 18 and 60 years old who received the Ad26.COV2.S COVID-19 vaccine or a placebo.

This rearrangement joins TRBV6-2 or TRBV6-3 to TRBJ1-6, with D possibly TRBD1 on 6 matching bases. The CDR3 has 16 amino acids. Germline V lookup: CDR1 MNHEY, CDR2 SVGEGT. With 1 base removed from V and 7 bases from J, the gap between germline ends came to 14 bases. CDR3 nucleotide sequence: TGTGCCAGCAGTTACTTCGGACAGATGGGGAATTCACCCCTCCACTTT. This translates into CASSYFGQMGNSPLHF.

The V gene is TRBV28, the J gene TRBJ1-2; D not resolved. The germline V and J ends were trimmed by 3 bases and 0 bases, with 8 bases remaining between them. The length of the CDR3 is 14 residues. Germline values: CDR1 MDHEN, CDR2 SYDVKM. CDR3 protein: CASSFRIANYGYTF. As DNA, the CDR3 is TGTGCCAGCAGTTTTAGGATAGCTAACTATGGCTACACCTTC.

In its sample, this clone was seen a few times. The chain recombines TRBV19 with TRBJ1-2, with TRBD1 matching 8 bases. The length of the CDR3 is 13 residues. J was trimmed by 8 bases and V by 3 bases; bases with no gene match: 5. Germline V gives CDR1 LNHDA, CDR2 SQIVND (reference sequence). This CDR3 is CASSIDRGLGYTF. The CDR3, as DNA: TGTGCCAGTAGTATCGACAGGGGTTTGGGCTACACCTTC.

The genes are TRBV4-1 and TRBJ2-7; 7 bases match TRBD2. Germline V gives CDR1 MGHRA, CDR2 YSYEKL. The CDR3 consists of 17 residues. The J segment lost 3 bases and the V segment lost 1 base, leaving 12 bases of the junction unmatched. The CDR3 reads CASSQGFGRGEGYEQYF. CDR3 DNA sequence: TGCGCCAGCAGCCAAGGTTTTGGACGGGGGGAGGGCTACGAGCAGTACTTC.

The chain has TRBV28 and TRBJ1-6, with a weak D call TRBD1 (6 bases). Germline V CDR1 and CDR2: MDHEN, SYDVKM. Trimming took 2 bases from V and 8 from J, leaving 13 bases between them. The CDR3 extends over 15 amino acids. This chain's CDR3 is CASSLADRTHSPLHF. The CDR3 nucleotides read TGTGCCAGCAGTTTAGCAGACAGGACCCATTCACCCCTCCACTTT.

This clone occurred once. V usage is TRBV9 and J usage is TRBJ1-1; TRBD1 is a possible D gene (5 bases). Trimming took off 5 bases at V and 1 base at J, with 12 bases between the two ends. CDR3 size: 14 residues. Germline-derived CDR1 and CDR2 are SGDLS and YYNGEE. CDR3 residues: CASRINQGNTEAFF. The CDR3 region has the DNA TGTGCCAGCAGAATCAATCAGGGGAACACTGAAGCTTTCTTT.

The chain uses TRBV19 and TRBJ1-5; D remains ambiguous. Germline CDR1 reads LNHDA; CDR2 reads SQIVND (reference sequence). The CDR3 sequence is 13 residues long. The V and J ends lost 5 bases and 16 bases respectively, with 21 bases between them. CDR3 loop: CASSWIDRAWQHF. For the CDR3, the DNA is TGTGCCAGTAGTTGGATTGATCGGGCCTGGCAACATTTT.

The chain is built from TRBV27 and TRBJ2-7; 8 positions match TRBD2. The CDR3 runs 15 residues. V dropped 6 bases and J dropped 0; count of bases not matched to a gene: 7. CDR1 is MNHEY and CDR2 is SMNVEV in the germline V gene (reference sequence). The CDR3 sequence is CASRESGGSSYEQYF. CDR3 DNA: TGTGCCAGCAGGGAGAGCGGGGGAAGCTCCTACGAGCAGTACTTC.

The chain employs TRBV28 and TRBJ2-5; 9 positions agree with TRBD1. The ends lost 2 bases at V and 13 bases at J; junction bases unmatched: 2. The CDR3 has 11 residues. Germline CDR1 is MDHEN and CDR2 is SYDVKM. This CDR3 is CASSLMGQGYF. The CDR3 DNA sequence: TGTGCCAGCAGTTTAATGGGACAGGGGTACTTC.

The V call is TRBV3-1 (or the pseudogene TRBV3-2), the J call TRBJ2-3; D might be TRBD1 or TRBD2, each matching 6 bases. The CDR3 is 15 residues long. V lost 6 bases, J lost 4 bases, and 17 bases lay in between. The germline CDR1 and CDR2 sequences are LGHDT and YNNKEL (reference sequence). The CDR3 bases are TGTGCCAGCAGGACTGGCAGGGGAGGCGCAGATACGCAGTATTTT. Translated, it gives CASRTGRGGADTQYF.

A few counts support this clone. The rearrangement uses TRBV30 and TRBJ1-4; D gene uncertain. V was clipped by 0 bases and J by 5 bases, with 13 bases between them. Per germline, CDR1 GTSNPN and CDR2 SVGIG (reference sequence). The CDR3 has 15 residues. CDR3 sequence (DNA): TGTGCCTGGAGTGTACGACAACCAGGCAATGAAAAACTGTTTTTT. The encoded protein is CAWSVRQPGNEKLFF.

The chain employs TRBV11-2 and TRBJ2-7, with TRBD1 matching over 8 bases. Germline V gene sequence: CDR1 SGHAT, CDR2 FQNNGV. This CDR3 is built from 13 residues. Trimming at V came to 3 bases and at J to 3 bases, leaving 1 base not matched to a gene. The CDR3 sequence is CASSLDRDYEQYF. CDR3 nucleotide sequence: TGTGCCAGCAGCTTGGACAGGGACTACGAGCAGTACTTC.

This chain uses TRBV5-4 with TRBJ1-6, with D unclear. In germline, CDR1 is SGHNT, CDR2 YYREEE (reference sequence). The CDR3 is 13 residues long. The V and J ends lost 0 bases and 10 bases respectively, with 8 bases between them. The CDR3 DNA follows: TGTGCCAGCAGCTTGGACAGTGGGTCACCCCTCCACTTT. Protein: CASSLDSGSPLHF.

The V and J genes are TRBV10-3 and TRBJ2-3; D remains unclear. The V end lost 6 bases, the J end lost 1 base, and 14 bases lay between the germline ends. This CDR3 is built from 15 residues. CDR1 and CDR2 from the germline V gene are ENHRY and SYGVKD. CDR3 loop: CAISRPAFGTDTQYF. CDR3 sequence (DNA): TGTGCCATCAGCCGACCTGCTTTTGGCACAGATACGCAGTATTTT.

At least ten counts were recorded for this clone. This chain uses TRBV2 with TRBJ2-1; the D gene is possibly TRBD2 (5 bases). The germline V and J ends were trimmed by 5 bases and 5 bases, with 7 bases remaining between them. The germline V gene has CDR1 SNHLY and CDR2 FYNNEI. This CDR3 has 12 residues. As DNA, the CDR3 is TGTGCCAGCAGTCTCGGGGACAATGAGCAGTTCTTC. This gives the protein CASSLGDNEQFF.

The CDR3 here is CASSQEPGRETQYF. In nucleotides, the CDR3 is TGTGCCAGCAGCCAAGAACCAGGGAGGGAGACCCAGTACTTC. The chain joins TRBV4-2 to TRBJ2-5; a possible D gene is TRBD2 (6 bases). Looked up from germline, CDR1 is LGHNA and CDR2 is YNFKEQ. V shed 0 bases and J shed 5 bases, with 10 bases lying between them. CDR3 length equals 14 residues.